A single T cell receptor (beta chain) is shown here with its context. Its target is unknown. Ahead of sequencing, the ViraFEST assay grew antigen-specific CD4+ T cells using viral peptide pools. Subsequent to a culture period of more than 9 days, CD4+ T cells were isolated. They grew over 1.5 million PBMC in each well, adding about 10 IU/ml IL-2 and roughly 9.3 ug/ml peptides. This sample was included in a study of vaccination effects on CD4 cells after COVID-19. The data were produced by immunoSEQ multiplex PCR, yet TCRdb's version contains in-frame clones alone and is incomplete. The sample holds approximately 30,000 clones, roughly two thirds seen once. Germline V gives CDR1 SGHDT, CDR2 YYEEEE. Trimming removed 1 base from V and 0 bases from J, with 11 bases in between. The CDR3 consists of 16 residues.

The material sequenced was CD4+ T cells from PBMCs cultured with HCoV-229E spike peptides, taken before COVID-19 vaccination. The clonotype was recovered from a human donor who received a COVID-19 vaccine. The rearrangement uses TRBV5-6 and TRBJ2-4; D ambiguous. In DNA, the CDR3 is TGTGCCAGCAGCTTGAATGGTCCCCTAGCCAAAAACATTCAGTACTTC. Translating it yields CASSLNGPLAKNIQYF. The full variable domain, in which reference TRBV5-6 and TRBJ2-4 provide the parts outside the CDR3, is DAGVTQSPTHLIKTRGQQVTLRCSPKSGHDTVSWYQQALGQGPQFIFQYYEEEERQRGNFPDRFSGHQFPNYSSELNVNALLLGDSALYLCASSLNGPLAKNIQYFGAGTRLSVL.